This T cell receptor beta chain was retrieved from a study of molecular identifiers for immune sequencing clone quantification. This clonotype was observed a handful of times. Each CDR3 protein is one row after TCRdb ran MiXCR on the PCR reads. The sample lists about 320,000 distinct CDR3 sequences, roughly 23% occurring once. Sequences were obtained from naive CD8+ T cells from blood, with Jurkat cell RNA spiked in. Subset of the sample: FACS-sorted CD8+CD4-CCR7+CD45RA+ naive T cells. The sequence derives from a human donor in good health. Some libraries in this study had Jurkat cell RNA spiked in.

CDR3 amino acids: CASSISGNQPQHF. In DNA, the CDR3 is TGTGCCAGTAGTATTTCGGGGAATCAGCCCCAGCATTTT. The chain employs TRBV19 and TRBJ1-5; D remains unclear. The V end lost 3 bases, the J end lost 4 bases, and 7 bases lay between the germline ends. Germline V gene lookup returns CDR1 LNHDA and CDR2 SQIVND (reference sequence). The CDR3 runs to 13 residues.